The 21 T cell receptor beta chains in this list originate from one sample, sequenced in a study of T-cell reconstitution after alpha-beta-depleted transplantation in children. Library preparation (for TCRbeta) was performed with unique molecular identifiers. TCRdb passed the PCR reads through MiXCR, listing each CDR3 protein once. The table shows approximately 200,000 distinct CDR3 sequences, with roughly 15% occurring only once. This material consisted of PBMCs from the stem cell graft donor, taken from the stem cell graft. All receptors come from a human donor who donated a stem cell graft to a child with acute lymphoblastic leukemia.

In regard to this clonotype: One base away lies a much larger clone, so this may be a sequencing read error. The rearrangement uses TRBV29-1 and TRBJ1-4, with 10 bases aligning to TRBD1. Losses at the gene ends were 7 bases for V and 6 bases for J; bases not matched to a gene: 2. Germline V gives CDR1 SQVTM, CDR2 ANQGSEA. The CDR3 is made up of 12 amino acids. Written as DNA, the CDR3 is TGCAGCGCCGGGACAGGGGATGAAAAACTGTTTTTT. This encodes CSAGTGDEKLFF.

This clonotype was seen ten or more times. The DNA for the CDR3 is TGCAGTGCCGCTCTCCCCGTTGGGCCCACAGATACGCAGTATTTT. It translates to CSAALPVGPTDTQYF. V and J are TRBV20-1 and TRBJ2-3; D not certain. Germline lookup yields CDR1 DFQATT and CDR2 SNEGSKA (reference sequence). The CDR3 length is 15 residues. Trimming shortened V by 6 bases and J by 2 bases, and 18 bases separated the two germline ends.

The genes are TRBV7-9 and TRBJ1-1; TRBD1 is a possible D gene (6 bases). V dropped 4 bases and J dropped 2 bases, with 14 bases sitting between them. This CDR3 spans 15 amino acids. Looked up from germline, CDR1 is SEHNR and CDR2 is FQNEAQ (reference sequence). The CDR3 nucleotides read TGTGCCAGCAGCTACAGAGAGGGGGGAAACACTGAAGCTTTCTTT. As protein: CASSYREGGNTEAFF. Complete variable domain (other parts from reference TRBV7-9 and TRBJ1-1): DTGVSQNPRHKITKRGQNVTFRCDPISEHNRLYWYRQTLGQGPEFLTYFQNEAQLEKSRLLSDRFSAERPKGSFSTLEIQRTEQGDSAMYLCASSYREGGNTEAFFGQGTRLTVV.

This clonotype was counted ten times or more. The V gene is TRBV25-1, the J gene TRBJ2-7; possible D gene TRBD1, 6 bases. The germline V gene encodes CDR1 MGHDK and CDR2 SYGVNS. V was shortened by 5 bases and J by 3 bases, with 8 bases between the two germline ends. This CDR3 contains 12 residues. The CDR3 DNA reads TGTGCCAGCAGTCAGGGGATCTACGAGCAGTACTTC. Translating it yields CASSQGIYEQYF.

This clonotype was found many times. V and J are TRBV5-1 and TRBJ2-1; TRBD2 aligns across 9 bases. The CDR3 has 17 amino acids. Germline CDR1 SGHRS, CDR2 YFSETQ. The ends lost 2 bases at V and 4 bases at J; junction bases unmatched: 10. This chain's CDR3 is CASSFTSLAGNYNEQFF. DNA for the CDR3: TGCGCCAGCAGCTTTACCTCTCTAGCGGGAAATTACAATGAGCAGTTCTTC. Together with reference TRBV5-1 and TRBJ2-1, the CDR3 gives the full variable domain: KAGVTQTPRYLIKTRGQQVTLSCSPISGHRSVSWYQQTPGQGLQFLFEYFSETQRNKGNFPGRFSGRQFSNSRSEMNVSTLELGDSALYLCASSFTSLAGNYNEQFFGPGTRLTVL.

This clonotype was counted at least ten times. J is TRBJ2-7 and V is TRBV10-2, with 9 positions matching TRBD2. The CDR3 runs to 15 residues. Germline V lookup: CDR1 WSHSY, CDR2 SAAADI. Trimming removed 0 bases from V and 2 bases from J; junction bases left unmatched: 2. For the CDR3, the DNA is TGCGCCAGCAGTGAGTCAGGCGGGAGGGCCTACGAGCAGTACTTC. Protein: CASSESGGRAYEQYF.

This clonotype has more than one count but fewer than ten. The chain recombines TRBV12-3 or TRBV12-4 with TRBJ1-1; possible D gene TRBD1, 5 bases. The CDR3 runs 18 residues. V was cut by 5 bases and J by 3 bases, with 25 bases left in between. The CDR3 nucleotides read TGTGCCAGCAGTACTGGCAGGGCGATCTTCTGGCGGGACACTGAAGCTTTCTTT. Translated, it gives CASSTGRAIFWRDTEAFF.

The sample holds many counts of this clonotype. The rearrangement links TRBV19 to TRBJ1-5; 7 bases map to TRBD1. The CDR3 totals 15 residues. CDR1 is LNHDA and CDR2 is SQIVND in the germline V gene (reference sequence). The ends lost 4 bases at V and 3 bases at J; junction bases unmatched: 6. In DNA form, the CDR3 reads TGTGCCAGTAGTACAGACAGGGCGCTCAATCAGCCCCAGCATTTT. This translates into CASSTDRALNQPQHF.

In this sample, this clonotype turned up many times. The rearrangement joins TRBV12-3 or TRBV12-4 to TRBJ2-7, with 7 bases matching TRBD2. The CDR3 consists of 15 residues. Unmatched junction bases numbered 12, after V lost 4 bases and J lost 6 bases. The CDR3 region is CASSSGGWGTGEQYF. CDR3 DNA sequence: TGTGCCAGCAGTTCGGGGGGATGGGGAACGGGCGAGCAGTACTTC.

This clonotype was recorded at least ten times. This chain's CDR3 is CASGLTVRSDTQYF. The CDR3 DNA follows: TGCGCCAGCGGGTTGACAGTGAGGTCAGATACGCAGTATTTT. This chain connects TRBV5-1 to TRBJ2-3; possible D gene TRBD1, 5 bases. Trimming took off 7 bases at V and 4 bases at J, with 16 bases between the two ends. The CDR3 has 14 residues. The V gene's germline CDR1 is SGHRS and CDR2 YFSETQ.

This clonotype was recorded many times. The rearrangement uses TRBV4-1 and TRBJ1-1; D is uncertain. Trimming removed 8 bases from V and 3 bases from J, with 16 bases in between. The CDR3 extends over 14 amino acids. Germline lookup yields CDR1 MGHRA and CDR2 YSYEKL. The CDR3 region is CASLLQVGDTEAFF. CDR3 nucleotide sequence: TGCGCCAGCTTACTCCAGGTCGGGGACACTGAAGCTTTCTTT.

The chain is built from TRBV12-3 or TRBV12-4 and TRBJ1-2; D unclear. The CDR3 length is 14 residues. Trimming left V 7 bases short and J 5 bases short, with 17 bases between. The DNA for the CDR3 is TGTGCCAGCACCCTTGTACCTACCCTTTATGGCTACACCTTC. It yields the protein CASTLVPTLYGYTF.

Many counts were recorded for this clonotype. The chain's CDR3 is CATSRDASAGGDTQYF. As DNA, the CDR3 is TGTGCCACCAGCAGAGATGCGAGCGCCGGGGGAGATACGCAGTATTTT. The rearrangement links TRBV15 to TRBJ2-3, with a possible D match to TRBD2 (6 bases). The V and J ends lost 0 bases and 5 bases respectively, with 15 bases between them. The CDR3 is 16 residues long. Per the germline V gene, CDR1 is LNHNV and CDR2 is YYDKDF (reference sequence).

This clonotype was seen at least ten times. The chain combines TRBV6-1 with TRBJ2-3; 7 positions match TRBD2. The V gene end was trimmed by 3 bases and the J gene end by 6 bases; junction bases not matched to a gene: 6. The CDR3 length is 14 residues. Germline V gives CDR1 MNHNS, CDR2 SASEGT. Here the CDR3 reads CASSEAGVGDTQYF. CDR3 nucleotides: TGTGCCAGCAGTGAGGCGGGAGTGGGCGATACGCAGTATTTT.

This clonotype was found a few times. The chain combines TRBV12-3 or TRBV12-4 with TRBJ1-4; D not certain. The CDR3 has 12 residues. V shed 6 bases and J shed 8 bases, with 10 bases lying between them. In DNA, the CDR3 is TGTGCCAGCAGCCAAAACGGAGAAAAACTGTTTTTT. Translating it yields CASSQNGEKLFF.

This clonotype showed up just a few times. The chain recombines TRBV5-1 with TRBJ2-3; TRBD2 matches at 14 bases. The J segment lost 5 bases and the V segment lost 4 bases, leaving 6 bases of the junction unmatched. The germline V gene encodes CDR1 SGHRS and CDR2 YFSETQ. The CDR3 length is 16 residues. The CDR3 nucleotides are TGCGCCAGCAGCCCCGGACTAGCGGGAGGTAGAGATACGCAGTATTTT. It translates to CASSPGLAGGRDTQYF.

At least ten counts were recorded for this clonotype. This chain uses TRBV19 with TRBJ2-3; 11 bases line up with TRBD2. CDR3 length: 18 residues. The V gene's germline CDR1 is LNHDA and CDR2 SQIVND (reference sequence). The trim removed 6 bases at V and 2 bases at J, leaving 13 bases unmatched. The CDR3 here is CASRGSLAGGGITDTQYF. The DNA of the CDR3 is TGTGCCAGTAGAGGAAGTCTAGCGGGAGGTGGTATCACAGATACGCAGTATTTT.

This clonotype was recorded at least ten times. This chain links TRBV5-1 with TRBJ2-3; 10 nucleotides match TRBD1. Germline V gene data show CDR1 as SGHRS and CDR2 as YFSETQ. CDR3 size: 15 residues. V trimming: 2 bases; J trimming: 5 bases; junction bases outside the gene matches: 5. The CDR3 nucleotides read TGCGCCAGCAGCTTAACCCGGGACAGGGGAGATACGCAGTATTTT. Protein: CASSLTRDRGDTQYF.

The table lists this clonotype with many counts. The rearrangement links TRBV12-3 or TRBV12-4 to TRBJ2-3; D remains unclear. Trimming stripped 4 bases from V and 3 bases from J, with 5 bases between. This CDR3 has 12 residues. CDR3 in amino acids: CASSSGTDTQYF. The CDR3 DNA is TGTGCCAGCAGTTCCGGGACAGATACGCAGTATTTT.

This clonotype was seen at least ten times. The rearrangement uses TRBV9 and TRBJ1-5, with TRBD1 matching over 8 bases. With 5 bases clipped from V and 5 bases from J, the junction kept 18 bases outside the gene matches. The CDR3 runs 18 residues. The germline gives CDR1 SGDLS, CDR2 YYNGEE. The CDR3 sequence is CASRSFPGDRPGDQPQHF. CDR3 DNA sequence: TGTGCCAGCAGGTCCTTCCCAGGGGACAGGCCCGGGGATCAGCCCCAGCATTTT. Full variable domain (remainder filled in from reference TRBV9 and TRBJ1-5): DSGVTQTPKHLITATGQRVTLRCSPRSGDLSVYWYQQSLDQGLQFLIQYYNGEERAKGNILERFSAQQFPDLHSELNLSSLELGDSALYFCASRSFPGDRPGDQPQHFGDGTRLSIL.

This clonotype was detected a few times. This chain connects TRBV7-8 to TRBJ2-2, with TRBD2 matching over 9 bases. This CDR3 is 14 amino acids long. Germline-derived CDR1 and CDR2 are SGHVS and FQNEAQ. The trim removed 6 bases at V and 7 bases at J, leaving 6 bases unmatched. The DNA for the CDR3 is TGTGCCAGCAGGGCGGGAGGGCCCAGCGGGGAGCTGTTTTTT. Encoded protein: CASRAGGPSGELFF.